These 10 T cell receptor beta chains came from one sample sequenced in a study of cytomegalovirus exposure and HLA in healthy donors. Some clones are missing from TCRdb's copy, which holds only in-frame ones; the method was immunoSEQ multiplex PCR. There are 95,000 to 150,000 clones in the sample; around 90% occur only once, and about 1.9% lies in the top ten. Material for sequencing was PBMCs. The receptors stem from a woman between 18 and 29 years old in good health and CMV-seronegative.

This chain joins TRBV2 and TRBJ2-7; TRBD2 agrees at 14 bases. The CDR3 covers 15 residues. Germline assignment: CDR1 SNHLY and CDR2 FYNNEI. Losses at the gene ends were 6 bases for V and 3 bases for J; bases not matched to a gene: 4. The CDR3 sequence is CASRGLAGAIYEQYF. CDR3 bases: TGTGCCAGCAGGGGACTAGCGGGAGCCATCTACGAGCAGTACTTC.

The rearrangement uses TRBV27 and TRBJ2-3; 12 bases match TRBD2. The CDR3 has 17 amino acids. Trimming at V came to 6 bases and at J to 6 bases, leaving 13 bases not matched to a gene. Germline CDR1 is MNHEY and CDR2 is SMNVEV (reference sequence). The CDR3 here is CASSNGLAGPGGDTQYF. The CDR3 DNA reads as TGTGCCAGCAGCAACGGACTAGCGGGGCCAGGGGGGGATACGCAGTATTTT.

V gene TRBV30 combines with J gene TRBJ2-5; D is perhaps TRBD2 (5 bases). V lost 2 bases to trimming and J lost 3 bases, with 13 bases between them. Germline V lookup: CDR1 GTSNPN, CDR2 SVGIG (reference sequence). This CDR3 contains 14 residues. The CDR3 DNA reads TGTGCCTGGAGTCCCCCCGGGGAAAAAGAGACCCAGTACTTC. This codes for CAWSPPGEKETQYF.

The rearrangement uses TRBV2 and TRBJ2-2, with TRBD2 matching over 11 bases. CDR3 length: 17 residues. V shed 5 bases and J 1 base; nucleotides not matched to a gene: 6. Looked up from germline, CDR1 is SNHLY and CDR2 is FYNNEI. The CDR3 nucleotides read TGTGCCAGCAGTCCGGGACTAGCGGCTTTGAACACCGGGGAGCTGTTTTTT. Protein: CASSPGLAALNTGELFF.

This clone appeared a few times. V and J are TRBV5-1 and TRBJ1-1; 7 nucleotides agree with TRBD1. Germline V gene lookup returns CDR1 SGHRS and CDR2 YFSETQ. V shed 4 bases and J 0 bases; nucleotides not matched to a gene: 6. CDR3 length: 15 amino acids. The CDR3 loop reads CASSLEGQLNTEAFF. For the CDR3, the DNA is TGCGCCAGCAGCCTTGAGGGACAGTTGAACACTGAAGCTTTCTTT.

The chain is built from TRBV28 and TRBJ2-7; 10 nucleotides agree with TRBD1. The CDR3 is 16 amino acids. The V gene's germline CDR1 is MDHEN and CDR2 SYDVKM. Losses at the gene ends were 4 bases for V and 5 bases for J; bases not matched to a gene: 11. CDR3 region: CASSSPGTGALNEQYF. CDR3 DNA: TGTGCCAGCAGTTCCCCCGGGACAGGGGCACTCAACGAGCAGTACTTC. The full variable domain, completed using reference TRBV28 and TRBJ2-7, is DVKVTQSSRYLVKRTGEKVFLECVQDMDHENMFWYRQDPGLGLRLIYFSYDVKMKEKGDIPEGYSVSREKKERFSLILESASTNQTSMYLCASSSPGTGALNEQYFGPGTRLTVT.

The rearrangement uses TRBV5-1 and TRBJ2-4; no firm D call. V shed 3 bases and J shed 0 bases, with 16 bases lying between them. Germline CDR1 is SGHRS and CDR2 is YFSETQ. There are 17 residues in the CDR3. The CDR3 DNA sequence: TGCGCCAGCAGCTCTGGAGAAAACTACCTAGCCAAAAACATTCAGTACTTC. Translating gives CASSSGENYLAKNIQYF.

The V gene is TRBV7-9, the J gene TRBJ2-3; TRBD2 matches 8 bases. The CDR3 totals 16 residues. The V gene end was trimmed by 5 bases and the J gene end by 2 bases; junction bases not matched to a gene: 9. The V gene's germline CDR1 is SEHNR and CDR2 FQNEAQ (reference sequence). The DNA for the CDR3 is TGTGCCAGCAGCCGTAAGGCTAGCGGGCTCACAGATACGCAGTATTTT. It specifies CASSRKASGLTDTQYF.

V usage is TRBV29-1 and J usage is TRBJ2-7, with 7 bases identical to TRBD1. The CDR3 runs to 11 residues. The junction had 2 bases not matched to a gene; V was cut back by 4 bases and J by 5 bases. Germline CDR1 is SQVTM and CDR2 is ANQGSEA. The CDR3 sequence is CSVVTGNEQYF. The CDR3 DNA reads as TGCAGCGTTGTGACAGGGAACGAGCAGTACTTC.

V usage is TRBV9 and J usage is TRBJ1-2; D is ambiguous. CDR1 and CDR2 from the germline V gene are SGDLS and YYNGEE. V was shortened by 4 bases and J by 4 bases, with 17 bases between the two germline ends. This CDR3 is built from 15 residues. The CDR3 sequence: CASSPRSEGSYGYTF. CDR3 nucleotide sequence: TGTGCCAGCAGCCCCCGGTCCGAGGGCTCCTATGGCTACACCTTC.